This passage covers 18 T cell receptor beta chains from one sample sequenced in a study of tumor-infiltrating lymphocytes in primary liver carcinoma. The input was approximately 0.45 ug total RNA; TCR beta cDNA was made from it with a constant-region primer. Three nested multiplex PCR rounds, a slightly modified ARM-PCR, produced the libraries for TCR beta. With TRBV1-TRBV30 forward primers and a C-beta reverse primer, the first two PCR rounds were run for 10 to 11 cycles each. MiXCR, applied by TCRdb to the multiplex PCR reads, yields one record per CDR3 protein. This table has roughly 200,000 distinct CDR3 sequences, around four fifths appearing once. RNA and DNA were co-extracted from about 20-30 mg of unsorted bulk tissue. Sequenced: tumor tissue from primary liver carcinoma. The receptors stem from a man aged 40-49 years with primary liver carcinoma and hepatitis B virus infection.

V is TRBV29-1 and J is TRBJ2-2, with TRBD2 identical over 10 bases. This CDR3 is 15 amino acids long. The V gene's germline CDR1 is SQVTM and CDR2 ANQGSEA. V lost 6 bases, J lost 5 bases, and 9 bases stayed unmatched. This CDR3 is CSVGTSVVKTGELFF. The CDR3 DNA follows: TGCAGCGTAGGGACTAGCGTGGTGAAGACCGGGGAGCTGTTTTTT.

The CDR3 DNA reads as TGCAGCCTTGGGGGGGGGACAGTGAAGAATACCATATATTTT. Translation gives CSLGGGTVKNTIYF. This chain connects TRBV29-1 to TRBJ1-3, with 7 bases identical to TRBD1. The CDR3 length is 14 residues. V lost 8 bases and J lost 10; bases outside the gene matches: 17. Germline lookup yields CDR1 SQVTM and CDR2 ANQGSEA.

CDR3 region: CSVLLQSGAQYF. DNA of the CDR3: TGCAGTGTCCTCCTCCAATCGGGGGCCCAGTACTTC. The chain joins TRBV29-1 to TRBJ2-5, with D possibly TRBD2 on 6 matching bases. The CDR3 is 12 residues long. Per germline, CDR1 SQVTM and CDR2 ANQGSEA.

This clonotype was detected only once. One junction end disagrees with the germline gene, perhaps due to a read error. This chain connects TRBV11-1 to TRBJ2-1, with D perhaps matching TRBD2 (5 bases). Looked up from germline, CDR1 is SGHAT and CDR2 is FQDESV (reference sequence). The CDR3 is 13 residues long. The CDR3 coding sequence is TGTGCCAGTAGCGTTGGCCTGAACAATCAGCATTTCTTC. Its translation: CASSVGLNNQHFF.

This chain joins TRBV29-1 and TRBJ2-3; a weak D match, TRBD2 (6 bases). The CDR3 loop spans 13 amino acids. V lost 5 bases and J lost 10, with 19 bases in between. Germline lookup yields CDR1 SQVTM and CDR2 ANQGSEA. The CDR3 protein is CSVLRGNTNAQYF. CDR3 nucleotide sequence: TGCAGCGTTTTACGCGGGAACACAAATGCGCAGTATTTT.

With regard to this clonotype: This may be a read error: a much more frequent sequence differs by one nucleotide. CDR3 nucleotide sequence: TGTGCCAGCACACAATTTAAGAGCTCCTATAATTCACCCCTCCACTTT. The encoded protein is CASTQFKSSYNSPLHF. The chain couples TRBV28 to TRBJ1-6, with D unresolved. CDR3 length: 16 residues. V lost 7 bases and J lost 0, with 13 bases in between. From germline, CDR1 is MDHEN and CDR2 SYDVKM.

Note on this clonotype: Its ends do not fully match the called genes, so a read error is possible. The V gene is TRBV11-2, the J gene TRBJ2-1; D not certain. CDR3 length: 15 residues. The germline V gene has CDR1 SGHAT and CDR2 FQNNGV. The chain's CDR3 is CTSSPVTSYYNEQLF. The CDR3 DNA follows: TGTACCAGCAGCCCCGTGACTTCTTACTACAATGAGCAGTTATTC.

This clonotype came up a few times. Since a much larger clone is just one base distant, this may be a read error. This rearrangement joins TRBV12-3 or TRBV12-4 to TRBJ1-6; D not certain. This CDR3 is built from 12 residues. Trimming removed 10 bases from V and 14 bases from J, with 18 bases in between. The CDR3 region is CANSRDMVTLHF. CDR3 nucleotides: TGTGCCAACAGCCGTGACATGGTCACCCTCCACTTT.

As for this clonotype: One junction end disagrees with the germline gene, perhaps due to a read error. The chain links TRBV4-2 to TRBJ1-3, with D hard to call. Germline V lookup: CDR1 LGHNA, CDR2 YNFKEQ. The CDR3 loop spans 15 amino acids. The CDR3 coding sequence is TGTGCCAGCAGCCAAGATGGGCTAACCGGAAAGACCATATATTTT. Protein: CASSQDGLTGKTIYF.

DNA for the CDR3: TGTGCCAGCGGACCAAGGATGGCCTCTGGAAACACCATATATTTT. It yields the protein CASGPRMASGNTIYF. The chain combines TRBV6-5 with TRBJ1-3, with no clear D. The CDR3 contains 15 residues. Germline CDR1 MNHEY, CDR2 SVGAGI. Between the trimmed V and J ends, which lost 8 bases and 0 bases, there was a span of 14 bases.

Comments on this clonotype: One end of the junction varies from germline; a read error may be responsible. The chain uses TRBV11-2 and TRBJ2-1; D is ambiguous. The CDR3 has 14 residues. The germline V gene has CDR1 SGHAT and CDR2 FQNNGV. The CDR3 is CASTPDGRYNGQFF. The CDR3 nucleotides are TGTGCTAGCACCCCCGATGGCCGCTACAATGGGCAGTTCTTC. Full variable domain (remainder filled in from reference TRBV11-2 and TRBJ2-1): EAGVAQSPRYKIIEKRQSVAFWCNPISGHATLYWYQQILGQGPKLLIQFQNNGVVDDSQLPKDRFSAERLKGVDSTLKIQPAKLEDSAVYLCASTPDGRYNGQFFGPGTRLTVL.

The chain couples TRBV5-1 to TRBJ2-5; D perhaps matches TRBD1 (5 bases). The CDR3 runs 15 residues. The V end lost 3 bases, the J end lost 5 bases, and 17 bases lay between the germline ends. The germline V gene has CDR1 SGHRS and CDR2 YFSETQ. This CDR3 reads CASSSVDTAWETQYF. The DNA for the CDR3 is TGCGCCAGCAGCTCGGTGGACACGGCATGGGAGACCCAGTACTTC.

The V gene is TRBV5-4, the J gene TRBJ2-1; no firm D call. Germline V gene sequence: CDR1 SGHNT, CDR2 YYREEE (reference sequence). This CDR3 comprises 14 residues. Trimming took 4 bases from V and 3 from J, leaving 11 bases between them. CDR3 protein: CASSPVGSYNEQFF. The CDR3 bases are TGTGCCAGCAGCCCTGTGGGCAGCTACAATGAGCAGTTCTTC.

Turning to this clonotype: One end of the junction is discordant with germline, which a read error may explain. The chain is built from TRBV6-6 and TRBJ2-2; TRBD1 matches at 8 bases. The CDR3 is made up of 15 amino acids. Germline assignment: CDR1 MNHNY and CDR2 SVGAGI (reference sequence). This CDR3 reads CASSSLTGVSGELLF. DNA for the CDR3: TGTGCTAGCAGTTCCCTGACAGGGGTTTCCGGGGAGCTGTTATTT.

Note on this clonotype: The junction differs from germline at one of its ends, possibly a read error. The chain is built from TRBV6-7 and TRBJ2-2, with 9 nucleotides matching TRBD1. TRBV6-7 is sorted into the ORF group, with uncertain function. The CDR3 loop spans 14 amino acids. The CDR3, as DNA: TGCGACAGAAGCGACAGGGGGGTCACCAGGGAGCTGTTTTTT. Translated, it gives CDRSDRGVTRELFF.

A note on this clonotype: A read error is possible here, since a much larger clone lies one base away. V is TRBV28 and J is TRBJ2-6; D unresolved. CDR3 length: 15 residues. Germline V CDR1 and CDR2: MDHEN, SYDVKM. The CDR3 sequence: CATSVSSDWANVLTF. CDR3 sequence (DNA): TGTGCCACCAGTGTCTCTAGTGACTGGGCCAACGTCCTGACTTTC.

The chain employs TRBV9 and TRBJ2-1, with 8 bases matching TRBD2. V lost 6 bases to trimming and J lost 7 bases; unmatched junction nucleotides: 12. Per germline, CDR1 SGDLS and CDR2 YYNGEE. This CDR3 has 15 amino acids. The CDR3, as DNA: TGTGCCAGCAACGTCCAAGCGGGAGCACGTAATGAGCAGTTCTTC. Translation gives CASNVQAGARNEQFF.

This clonotype was detected only once. With a much larger clone just one base away, this may be a read error. The chain carries TRBV4-3 and TRBJ2-2, with a weak D call TRBD2 (6 bases). In germline, CDR1 is LGHNA, CDR2 YSLEER. The CDR3 runs 13 residues. CDR3 coding DNA: TGCGCCAGCAGCCAAGATTGGTGCGGGAAGCTGTTTTTT. It codes for CASSQDWCGKLFF.